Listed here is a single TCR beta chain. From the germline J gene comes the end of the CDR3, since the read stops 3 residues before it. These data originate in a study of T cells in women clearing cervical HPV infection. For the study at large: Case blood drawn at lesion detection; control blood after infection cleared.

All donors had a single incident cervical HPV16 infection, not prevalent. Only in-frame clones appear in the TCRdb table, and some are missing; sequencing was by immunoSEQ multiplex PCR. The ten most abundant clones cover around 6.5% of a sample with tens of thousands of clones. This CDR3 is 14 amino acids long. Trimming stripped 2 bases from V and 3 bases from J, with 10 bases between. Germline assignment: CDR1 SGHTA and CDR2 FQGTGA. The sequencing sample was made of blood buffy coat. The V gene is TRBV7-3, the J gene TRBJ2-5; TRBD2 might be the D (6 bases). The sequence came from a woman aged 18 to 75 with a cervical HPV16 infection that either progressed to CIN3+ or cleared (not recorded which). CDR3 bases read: TGTGCCAGCAGCTTATCCACGGGGGAAGAGACC. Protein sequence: CASSLSTGEET. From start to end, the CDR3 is CASSLSTGEETQYF.